This T cell receptor beta chain stems from a study of human thymus T cells. Germline values: CDR1 MNHNS, CDR2 SASEGT. The CDR3 consists of 15 residues. The J segment lost 3 bases and the V segment lost 1 base, leaving 6 bases of the junction unmatched. Produced via immunoSEQ multiplex PCR; TCRdb's table is partial and in-frame only. The sample lists 45,000 to 50,000 clones; approximately 95% were seen once. The V call is TRBV6-1, the J call TRBJ2-7, with 7 bases fitting TRBD2. The TCR originated in a girl under three years old with a congenital heart defect but otherwise immunologically healthy. Sequenced sample: blood. DNA for the CDR3: TGTGCCAGCAGTGAAGGGGCTAGCGGATACTACGAGCAGTACTTC. As protein: CASSEGASGYYEQYF.